Presented here are 8 T cell receptor beta chains from one specimen sequenced in a study of PD-L1 blockade in urothelial cancer. Stated time point: peripheral blood 6 weeks after treatment start. TCRdb keeps only in-frame clones here, not all; method: immunoSEQ multiplex PCR. Of roughly 32,000 clones listed, roughly nine tenths were seen once; the top ten hold approximately 8%. Here the sequenced sample was PBMCs, taken around atezolizumab (anti-PD-L1) treatment. The source of these receptors is a man older than 75 with urothelial cancer.

This chain joins TRBV6-5 and TRBJ2-3; 8 nucleotides match TRBD2. Germline CDR1 reads MNHEY; CDR2 reads SVGAGI. This CDR3 spans 15 amino acids. The J segment lost 4 bases and the V segment lost 2 bases, leaving 5 bases of the junction unmatched. CDR3 DNA: TGTGCCAGCAGTTACAGAGGAGCGGGAGCAGATACGCAGTATTTT. This codes for CASSYRGAGADTQYF.

This chain joins TRBV6-5 and TRBJ1-2; TRBD1 is a possible D gene (5 bases). Per the germline V gene, CDR1 is MNHEY and CDR2 is SVGAGI. The ends were cut back, 8 bases at V and 5 bases at J, with 21 bases in the middle. The CDR3 has 15 residues. CDR3 sequence reads: CASGPQGGSSYGYTF. The CDR3, as DNA: TGTGCCAGCGGACCGCAGGGCGGGAGCTCATATGGCTACACCTTC.

The V call is TRBV7-2, the J call TRBJ1-2, with 10 bases that match TRBD1. The CDR3 loop spans 15 amino acids. Germline V gene sequence: CDR1 SGHTA, CDR2 FQGNSA. The V segment lost 5 bases and the J segment 4 bases; nucleotides outside the gene matches: 7. The DNA for the CDR3 is TGTGCCAGCAGCCTGCGGACAGGGGGGACCTATGGCTACACCTTC. It specifies CASSLRTGGTYGYTF. Variable domain in full (rest from reference TRBV7-2 and TRBJ1-2): GAGVSQSPSNKVTEKGKDVELRCDPISGHTALYWYRQSLGQGLEFLIYFQGNSAPDKSGLPSDRFSAERTGGSVSTLTIQRTQQEDSAVYLCASSLRTGGTYGYTFGSGTRLTVV.

The chain combines TRBV28 with TRBJ2-1, with 9 bases identical to TRBD2. After removal of 6 bases from V and 6 bases from J, the junction contained 9 bases not matched to a gene. This CDR3 has 15 amino acids. Germline V gene lookup returns CDR1 MDHEN and CDR2 SYDVKM. Here the CDR3 DNA reads TGTGCCAGCAGCCCTGCTAGCGGGATGAGCAATGAGCAGTTCTTC. Its protein product is CASSPASGMSNEQFF.

This chain connects TRBV12-5 to TRBJ2-1; 8 nucleotides match TRBD1. The germline gives CDR1 LGHNT, CDR2 FRNRAP. This CDR3 is 15 amino acids long. V lost 6 bases, J lost 8 bases, and 12 bases stayed unmatched. CDR3 bases: TGTGCTAGTGGCCGTGGACAGGGTTTTAGGGATGAGCAGTTCTTC. Translation: CASGRGQGFRDEQFF.

The V and J genes are TRBV18 and TRBJ2-1; TRBD2 aligns across 11 bases. V gave up 1 base and J gave up 7 bases; unmatched junction bases: 12. The V gene's germline CDR1 is KGHSH and CDR2 LQKENI. CDR3 size: 18 residues. The DNA for the CDR3 is TGTGCCAGCTCACCACGACCCCCCGCGACTAGCGGGATTAATGAGCAGTTCTTC. Protein sequence: CASSPRPPATSGINEQFF.

The chain couples TRBV7-2 to TRBJ2-5; 7 positions match TRBD1. The CDR3 consists of 13 residues. Germline CDR1 and CDR2: SGHTA and FQGNSA. Trimming removed 4 bases from V and 2 bases from J; junction bases left unmatched: 1. The CDR3: CASSYRGQETQYF. DNA of the CDR3: TGTGCCAGCAGCTACAGGGGTCAAGAGACCCAGTACTTC.

The chain links TRBV5-1 to TRBJ1-5; D is unclear. V lost 0 bases and J lost 4, with 8 bases in between. CDR1 and CDR2 from the germline V gene are SGHRS and YFSETQ. The CDR3 is 14 residues long. CDR3 region: CASSLGERNQPQHF. In DNA form, the CDR3 reads TGCGCCAGCAGCTTGGGTGAGAGAAATCAGCCCCAGCATTTT.